Listed below are T cell receptor beta chains from one sample, sequenced in a study of regulatory T cells in long-lasting Graves disease. Via MiXCR, TCRdb re-called the multiplex PCR reads, giving one row per CDR3 protein. Of approximately 560,000 distinct CDR3 sequences listed, 15% to 20% are singletons. These data are also associated with another study on T cells in Graves' hyperthyroidism and ophthalmopathy.

The starting material was peripheral blood mononuclear cells (PBMCs), obtained at new diagnosis, from a patient treated with antithyroid drugs. The receptors were sampled from a man aged 18 to 29 with Graves disease. Both conserved end residues are part of each CDR3. D genes are given only for firm matches. Part of the rows lack a size; the others show once, few, many or a class for expanded clones.

clone_size j_call d_call v_call cdr3_length cdr3_nt cdr3_aa
many TRBJ2-7 TRBD2 TRBV11-3 15 TGTGCCAGCAGCTTTGCTAGCGGGAGCTCCTACGAGCAGTACTTC CASSFASGSSYEQYF
many TRBJ2-7 . TRBV20-1 13 TGCAGTGCTACCCCTCGGACTTCGCGGGAGCAGTACTTC CSATPRTSREQYF
many TRBJ2-1 . TRBV12-3/TRBV12-4 14 TGTGCCAGCAGTTTAAATAGGCGGGACAATGAGCAGTTCTTC CASSLNRRDNEQFF
many TRBJ1-2 . TRBV3-1 13 TGTGCCAGCAGCCACCTGCTCGATGATGGCTACACCTTC CASSHLLDDGYTF
many TRBJ1-4 TRBD1 TRBV5-1 16 TGCGCCAGCAGCTTGGGACAGGGGGCGCGGGATGAAAAACTGTTTTTT CASSLGQGARDEKLFF
many TRBJ2-1 TRBD1 TRBV28 15 TGTGCCAGCAGCCGGGACAGGCTTCCGTTGAACGAGCAGTTCTTC CASSRDRLPLNEQFF
. TRBJ2-5 TRBD2 TRBV5-5 18 TGTGCCAGCAGTTACAGGGTGGGACTAGCGGGGGATGGAGAGACCCAGTACTTC CASSYRVGLAGDGETQYF
many TRBJ2-1 . TRBV5-1 13 TGCGCCAGCAGCCCCCTTGGGGAGGTTGAGCAGTTCTTC CASSPLGEVEQFF
many TRBJ2-7 . TRBV2 15 TGTGCCAGCAGTGTAGGGGGCGGGACCGCTTGGGAGCAGTACTTC CASSVGGGTAWEQYF
many TRBJ2-3 . TRBV10-2 15 TGCGCCAGCAGTCAGGGGGGGGAAGGCACAGATACGCAGTATTTT CASSQGGEGTDTQYF
many TRBJ2-7 . TRBV7-9 16 TGTGCCAGCAGCTTTCCTACAGGGTCCGTCTCCTACGAGCAGTACTTC CASSFPTGSVSYEQYF
many TRBJ2-1 . TRBV3-1 15 TGTGCCAGCAGCCAAGATCAGCCTTTTAGAAATGAGCAGTTCTTC CASSQDQPFRNEQFF
many TRBJ2-1 . TRBV20-1 15 TGCAGTGCTAGAGATCTTCAGGTTATCTACAATGAGCAGTTCTTC CSARDLQVIYNEQFF
few TRBJ1-5 . TRBV27 16 TGTGCCAGCAGTTTACGCCAACAGGGTGCCAATCAGCCCCAGCATTTT CASSLRQQGANQPQHF
. TRBJ1-4 . TRBV13 16 TGTGCCAGCAGCTTAGGCAGTAGGGCAACTAATGAAAAACTGTTTTTT CASSLGSRATNEKLFF
. TRBJ1-2 TRBD1 TRBV24-1 12 TGTGCCATTCCCGTCGACAGGGTGGGCTACACCTTC CAIPVDRVGYTF
. TRBJ1-1 . TRBV29-1 12 TGCAGCGTTGAAGCCCTGCCTGGTGAAGCTTTCTTT CSVEALPGEAFF
many TRBJ1-4 . TRBV6-1 13 TGTGCCAGTAAGGGACTACCTAATGAAAAACTGTTTTTT CASKGLPNEKLFF
few TRBJ2-1 TRBD2 TRBV27 13 TGTGCCAGTCGACTAGCGGTCTACGATGAGCAGTTCTTC CASRLAVYDEQFF
many TRBJ1-2 TRBD1 TRBV20-1 17 TGCAGTGCTGGTTCGGCAGGGGGCAAGTGGACTTCGGTTGGCTACACCTTC CSAGSAGGKWTSVGYTF
many TRBJ2-3 . TRBV6-1 14 TGTGCCAGCAGTGACGGGGCGGGCACAGATACGCAGTATTTT CASSDGAGTDTQYF
. TRBJ1-2 . TRBV10-3 12 TGTGCCATCAGGGCGGGCCCTGGGGGCTACACCTTC CAIRAGPGGYTF
many TRBJ2-2 . TRBV12-3/TRBV12-4 13 TGTGCCAGCAGTTCCAGGGCAACCGGGGAGCTGTTTTTT CASSSRATGELFF
. TRBJ2-7 TRBD1 TRBV9 14 TGTGCCAGCAGCTTCGGACAGGGGACGGACGAGCAGTACTTC CASSFGQGTDEQYF
few TRBJ1-4 TRBD1 TRBV20-1 16 TGCAGTGCGGAGGGCAGGGGGAGGGCAACTAATGAAAAACTGTTTTTT CSAEGRGRATNEKLFF